What follows are 2 T cell receptor beta chains derived from one specimen sequenced in a study of lymphopenia after photon versus proton radiotherapy. The assay was immunoSEQ multiplex PCR, and TCRdb's table has in-frame clones only and misses some. Of thousands of clones in the sample, roughly nine tenths were seen once. The sequences come from peripheral blood, collected from a patient treated with photon-based radiotherapy. The receptors originated from a man between 60 and 70 years old with cholangiocarcinoma.

This chain uses TRBV25-1 with TRBJ1-4; tentative D call: TRBD1 (5 bases). The V gene's germline CDR1 is MGHDK and CDR2 SYGVNS. The CDR3 covers 13 residues. Trimming removed 6 bases from V and 3 bases from J, with 8 bases in between. CDR3 bases: TGTGCCAGCAGGGGGGGGGCTAATGAAAAACTGTTTTTT. Protein: CASRGGANEKLFF.

This clone appeared once. A single base separates this from a much larger clone, so it may be a read error. The sample holds other DNA sequences that translate to the same CDR3. The chain links TRBV14 to TRBJ1-2, with D possibly matching TRBD1 (6 bases). Germline CDR1 is SGHDN and CDR2 is FVKESK. V lost 2 bases, J lost 5 bases, and 18 bases lay in between. This CDR3 contains 16 residues. CDR3 protein: CASSQWGLQRGYGYTF. The CDR3 DNA reads as TGTGCCAGCAGCCAATGGGGGCTACAACGAGGGTATGGCTACACCTTC.